The clone carrying this T cell receptor beta chain was found once. This sample is part of a study of blood T cell repertoires in COVID-19. About the research overall: The study drew acute and convalescent COVID-19 samples from the United States, Italy and Spain. The cDNA or gDNA used as material had been derived from T cells, B-cell-depleted T cells, or PBMCs.

Germline CDR1 MNHEY, CDR2 SMNVEV (reference sequence). The CDR3 extends over 15 amino acids. J lost 3 bases, V lost 4 bases, and 7 bases had no gene match. Source study methods: The authors estimated nucleated cell counts from reference gene primer amplification. The assay was immunoSEQ multiplex PCR, and TCRdb's table has in-frame clones only and misses some. V and J calls and clone size are given by that table; D and trimming were obtained from the DNA. The sample comprises about 200,000 clones, nearly 90% of which are singletons, and about 0.58% rests with the top ten. The clonotype comes from a man over 45 with acute or convalescent COVID-19. The chain is built from TRBV27 and TRBJ1-2; 8 nucleotides align to TRBD1. The sample was peripheral blood. The CDR3 DNA follows: TGTGCCAGCAGTTCGAACAGGGGGGGTTACTATGGCTACACCTTC. Translated, it gives CASSSNRGGYYGYTF.